This TCR beta chain was identified in a study of shared clonotypes between healthy human individuals. The V and J ends lost 4 bases and 4 bases respectively, with 11 bases between them. This CDR3 spans 13 amino acids. The germline V gene has CDR1 SGHRS and CDR2 YFSETQ. Clones were read by immunoSEQ multiplex PCR, and TCRdb kept only the in-frame ones, dropping some. Of 800,000 to 1,200,000 clones listed, approximately 80% are singletons. The V call is TRBV5-1, the J call TRBJ1-1; no clear D gene. This receptor was obtained from a man between 18 and 35 years old in good health. Some clones in this sample may be carry-over from other donors' samples. The sample was memory CD4+ T cells from PBMCs. Subset reported: CD45RA-negative fraction. As DNA, the CDR3 is TGCGCCAGCAGCCCCCTCATGGGCACTGAAGCTTTCTTT. This encodes CASSPLMGTEAFF.